Sequencing of this T cell receptor (beta chain) was carried out in a study of blood T cell repertoires in COVID-19. Across the whole study: T cells, B-cell-depleted T cells, or PBMCs supplied cDNA or gDNA.

Looked up from germline, CDR1 is MNHEY and CDR2 is SVGEGT. V lost 2 bases and J 5 bases, leaving 4 bases between the germline ends. The CDR3 covers 12 residues. Sequencing used immunoSEQ multiplex PCR; TCRdb keeps in-frame clones, though not all of them. The sample has 95,000 to 150,000 clones; 82% are singletons. The V gene is TRBV6-2 or TRBV6-3, the J gene TRBJ1-5, with D hard to call. The clonotype comes from a woman aged 70-85 years with acute or convalescent COVID-19. The specimen sequenced was peripheral blood. The CDR3 region has the DNA TGTGCCAGCAGTTACATAGATCAGCCCCAGCATTTT. Translated, it gives CASSYIDQPQHF.